The rows below give T cell receptor beta chains drawn from one sample of a study of OX40 agonist ivuxolimab in advanced cancers. Sequencing was performed with immunoSEQ multiplex PCR; in TCRdb, only in-frame clones are kept and a portion is missing. The profile shows tens of thousands of clones, about 82% of them singletons. The material was CD4+ or CD8+ T cells sorted from blood, obtained in a trial of the OX40 agonist ivuxolimab. These receptors were collected from an adult with an advanced solid tumor such as melanoma, head and neck, liver or kidney cancer. Both conserved end residues are part of each CDR3. D genes are given only for firm matches. For some rows the clone size is stated as once, few or many, or as a class when expanded; others skip it.

>TRBJ1-5|-|TRBV18|-
TGTGCCAGCTCACCACGCAGCAGCAATCAGCCCCAGCATTTT
CASSPRSSNQPQHF
>TRBJ2-7|-|TRBV27|few
TGTGCCAGCAGTTTCCGACCCCTGAGTCCTCTCGTCCCGACCTACGAGCAGTACTTC
CASSFRPLSPLVPTYEQYF
>TRBJ1-5|-|TRBV27|-
TGTGCCAGCAGTTCACATCAGGGTTTTGGCAATCAGCCCCAGCATTTT
CASSSHQGFGNQPQHF
>TRBJ1-3|-|TRBV7-2|few
TGTGCCAGCAGCTTCAAGGGCAACTCTGGAAACACCATATATTTT
CASSFKGNSGNTIYF
>TRBJ2-1|-|TRBV28|-
TGTGCCAGCAGTTTATATTCACACCGCGGGGCGTCCCACAATGAGCAGTTCTTC
CASSLYSHRGASHNEQFF
>TRBJ2-2|TRBD1|TRBV11-2|-
TGTGCCAGCAGCTTGGGACAGGCCTACACCGGGGAGCTGTTTTTT
CASSLGQAYTGELFF
>TRBJ2-7|-|TRBV5-4|-
TGTGCCAGCAGCTCCGACAGCTCCTACGAGCAGTACTTC
CASSSDSSYEQYF
>TRBJ1-2|-|TRBV7-2|-
TGTGCCAGCAGCCCTAGAATGGGTGGCTACACCTTC
CASSPRMGGYTF
>TRBJ2-5|-|TRBV6-5|-
TGTGCCAGCAGCCCCCGACCTCGTACCGACAGTGACCAGTACTTC
CASSPRPRTDSDQYF
>TRBJ2-2|-|TRBV29-1|-
TGCAGCGCCCCCGGGTACACCGGGGAGCTGTTTTTT
CSAPGYTGELFF
>TRBJ1-6|-|TRBV5-1|-
TGCGCCAGCAGCTTGGTGGGCGGAATGAGCTCCTATAATTCACCCCTCCACTTT
CASSLVGGMSSYNSPLHF
>TRBJ1-2|TRBD1|TRBV10-1|-
TGCGCCAGCAGTCAGGGGGAATATGGCTACACCTTC
CASSQGEYGYTF
>TRBJ2-5|-|TRBV10-1|-
TGCGCCAGCAGTGAGATGGGGAAGCTCCAAGAGACCCAGTACTTC
CASSEMGKLQETQYF
>TRBJ1-1|-|TRBV6-1|-
TGTGCCAGCAGTGAAGCGCGCACCAGTAGCGAAGCTTTCTTT
CASSEARTSSEAFF
>TRBJ2-5|TRBD1|TRBV6-6|-
TGTGCCAGCAAACGGGACAGCCAAGAGACCCAGTACTTC
CASKRDSQETQYF
>TRBJ1-3|TRBD1|TRBV5-6|-
TGTGCCAGCAGCTTGCCGGGACAGCTTCGATCTGGAAACACCATATATTTT
CASSLPGQLRSGNTIYF
>TRBJ2-3|-|TRBV11-3|-
TGTGCCAGCAGCCTCGGACAACCCACAGATACGCAGTATTTT
CASSLGQPTDTQYF
>TRBJ2-1|TRBD2|TRBV4-2|-
TGTGCCAGCAGCCAAGAAAGCGGGGGGGCGGTTGTTGAGCAGTTCTTC
CASSQESGGAVVEQFF
>TRBJ1-6|TRBD1|TRBV2|-
TGTGCCAGCAGTGACCGGACAGGGGTTTCACCCCTCCACTTT
CASSDRTGVSPLHF
>TRBJ1-5|-|TRBV19|few
TGTGCCAGTAGTTTTACAGGCAATCAGCCCCAGCATTTT
CASSFTGNQPQHF
>TRBJ1-2|-|TRBV6-1|once
TGTGCCAGCAGTGGAAACAGGGCGGCAGGCTATGGCTACACCTTC
CASSGNRAAGYGYTF
>TRBJ2-7|TRBD1|TRBV6-1|-
TGTGCCAGCAGTGAATCCGGGACAGGGACTTACGAGCAGTACTTC
CASSESGTGTYEQYF
>TRBJ2-1|-|TRBV15|-
TGTGCCACCAGCAGAGTGGGGGCGCATTCAAATGAGCAGTTCTTC
CATSRVGAHSNEQFF
>TRBJ2-3|TRBD2|TRBV6-6|-
TGTGCCAGCTGGAAGGGCGGGGGGGCCAGCACAGATACGCAGTATTTT
CASWKGGGASTDTQYF
>TRBJ2-4|-|TRBV10-1|-
TGCGCCAGCAGTGGGAGGGGGCTTGGCAAAAACATTCAGTACTTC
CASSGRGLGKNIQYF
>TRBJ1-2|-|TRBV30|-
TGTGCCTGGAGTGTAAGCAGCCACTACACCTTC
CAWSVSSHYTF
>TRBJ1-1|TRBD1|TRBV28|-
TGTGCCAGCAGACAACAGGGGGCTACGAACACTGAAGCTTTCTTT
CASRQQGATNTEAFF
>TRBJ2-7|-|TRBV6-6|many
TGTGCCAGCAGATTGGGTCAAGGGGGGTACGAGCAGTACTTC
CASRLGQGGYEQYF
>TRBJ2-1|-|TRBV5-1|few
TGCGCCACCTTACCCGGATCCGAGCAGTTCTTC
CATLPGSEQFF
>TRBJ2-1|-|TRBV5-4|-
TGTGCCACAAGGTGGGGACCCTACAATGAGCAGTTCTTC
CATRWGPYNEQFF
>TRBJ2-1|TRBD2|TRBV19|-
TGTGCCAGTAGTATAGTTGTAGCGGGGGGTGGCAATGAGCAGTTCTTC
CASSIVVAGGGNEQFF
>TRBJ1-2|-|TRBV19|once
TGTGCCAGTAGTGATCTCCCCCCGGAATTCTCTAGCTACACCTTC
CASSDLPPEFSSYTF
>TRBJ2-7|-|TRBV5-1|-
TGCGCCAGCAGCCCCGGGGAAAATCTCTACGAGCAGTACTTC
CASSPGENLYEQYF
>TRBJ1-4|-|TRBV5-1|-
TGCGCCAGCAGCTTGGCTCCGCAGGTTGGCGAAAAACTGTTTTTT
CASSLAPQVGEKLFF
>TRBJ2-4|-|TRBV6-5|once
TGTGCCAGCAGCCGAACACTCCTAGCCAAAAACATTCAGTACTTC
CASSRTLLAKNIQYF
>TRBJ1-1|-|TRBV20-1|few
TGCAGTGCTATTTGGCACACTGAAGCTTTCTTT
CSAIWHTEAFF
>TRBJ2-2|-|TRBV7-9|-
TGTGCCAGCAGCTTAGAAGGGGGAATCGGCGGGGAGCTGTTTTTT
CASSLEGGIGGELFF
>TRBJ2-5|-|TRBV6-1|once
TGTGCCAGCAGTGAAGGTACCCTACGGGAGACCCAGTACTTC
CASSEGTLRETQYF
>TRBJ1-5|-|TRBV6-1|-
TGTGCCAGCAGTGTACCTCGGAATGGAAATCAGCCCCAGCATTTT
CASSVPRNGNQPQHF
>TRBJ1-6|-|TRBV7-9|-
TGTGCCAGCAGGTACCCTGGAAATTCACCCCTCCACTTT
CASRYPGNSPLHF
>TRBJ1-5|-|TRBV29-1|-
TGCAGCGTTGAAGCAGGGGGCAATCAGCCCCAGCATTTT
CSVEAGGNQPQHF
>TRBJ1-2|-|TRBV5-1|few
TGCGCCAGCAGCCCGGGGGACCGTCACTATGGCTACACCTTC
CASSPGDRHYGYTF
>TRBJ2-5|-|TRBV14|-
TGTGCCAGCAGCCAAGAAAGGGGGCACGGGGGCGGCGAGACCCAGTACTTC
CASSQERGHGGGETQYF
>TRBJ1-2|-|TRBV29-1|-
TGCAGCGTTGAAGCCTCAAACGATGGCTACACCTTC
CSVEASNDGYTF
>TRBJ1-1|TRBD1|TRBV5-3|-
TGTGCCAGAAGCTTCGGACAGGGACAACACACTGAAGCTTTCTTT
CARSFGQGQHTEAFF